The T cell receptor beta chain under discussion was sequenced for a study of cytomegalovirus exposure and HLA in healthy donors. About the research overall: An analysis done earlier identified 100 million to 140 million unique TCR beta sequences from 190 million or so T cells.

PCR involved 60 Vbeta and 13 Jbeta primers. TCRdb's table, derived via immunoSEQ multiplex PCR, lists solely in-frame clones and lacks some. The data contain around 120,000 clones, 80% to 90% of them singletons. This clone was counted a few times. Its antigen is as yet unknown. V lost 8 bases, J lost 7 bases, and 14 bases lay in between. From germline, CDR1 is MGHRA and CDR2 YSYEKL. This CDR3 is 13 amino acids long. Notes on the study in general: Presence/absence analyses supposed approximately even sequencing depth among donors. In a later analysis, TCR beta V- and J-gene trimming showed a link to a missense DCLRE1C variant. It was 164 TCR beta chains that were listed as cytomegalovirus-associated.

The TCR was taken from a man aged 50-59 years in good health and CMV-seronegative. Sequencing was carried out using PBMCs. V gene TRBV4-1 combines with J gene TRBJ1-4; D remains ambiguous. CDR3 loop: CASGLGQTEKLFF. The DNA for the CDR3 is TGCGCCAGCGGCCTTGGGCAGACTGAAAAACTGTTTTTT.